The 19 T cell receptor beta chains presented below share a single source sample, sequenced in a study of blood T cells in healthy people across ages. For the second PCR, which ran for about 6 to 11 cycles, a sample-barcoded 5' primer and a J-beta primer mix were used. TCRdb reanalysed the 5' RACE reads using MiXCR and keeps one entry per CDR3 protein. The data contain approximately 810,000 distinct CDR3 sequences, around 28% of them singletons. The sample was blood. These receptors all stem from a woman older than 75 in good health.

Comments on this clonotype: A read error may explain this, as a much larger clone is one base away. This chain links TRBV6-2 or TRBV6-3 with TRBJ2-4; 7 positions agree with TRBD1. The end of the DNA aligns better with TRBJ2-7, so the J call may be wrong. This CDR3 region has 14 residues. The germline V gene has CDR1 MNHEY and CDR2 SVGEGT. This CDR3 is CASTPRQGSYEQYF. The DNA for the CDR3 is TGTGCCAGCACTCCTCGACAGGGAAGCTACGAGCAGTACTTC.

This clonotype was detected ten times or more. V and J are TRBV4-3 and TRBJ1-1; 9 positions agree with TRBD1. This CDR3 has 16 amino acids. The germline V gene has CDR1 LGHNA and CDR2 YSLEER. With V trimmed by 1 base and J by 5 bases, 8 bases remained unmatched. CDR3 residues: CASSQGGQGGRTEAFF. The CDR3, as DNA: TGCGCCAGCAGCCAAGGGGGACAGGGAGGACGTACTGAAGCTTTCTTT.

This clonotype was seen ten or more times. V usage is TRBV29-1 and J usage is TRBJ2-1; D might be TRBD1 or TRBD2, each matching 6 bases. The CDR3 loop spans 14 amino acids. Trimming cost V 4 bases and J 4 bases, with 14 bases left between them. Per germline, CDR1 SQVTM and CDR2 ANQGSEA. The CDR3 DNA reads TGCAGCGTTGGGTTGGGGGGCTTTTACAATGAGCAGTTCTTC. Protein: CSVGLGGFYNEQFF.

Only a few counts were recorded for this clonotype. This may be a read error: a much more frequent sequence differs by one nucleotide. This chain uses TRBV12-3 or TRBV12-4 with TRBJ1-5; D gene ambiguous. V gave up 6 bases and J gave up 7 bases, with 16 bases separating them. CDR3 length: 14 residues. This CDR3 reads CASRFWTGGQPQHF. CDR3 sequence (DNA): TGTGCCAGCAGGTTTTGGACGGGTGGACAGCCCCAGCATTTT.

As for this clonotype: One base away lies a much larger clone, so this may be a sequencing read error. The rearrangement joins TRBV20-1 to TRBJ1-6; maybe TRBD1 (6 bases). The V end was cut by 5 bases, the J end by 7 bases, with 12 bases between. The CDR3 sequence is 13 residues long. Per the germline V gene, CDR1 is DFQATT and CDR2 is SNEGSKA (reference sequence). CDR3 bases: TGCAGTGCTGGTACAGGGATCAATTCACCCCTCCACTTT. Its protein product is CSAGTGINSPLHF.

At least ten counts were recorded for this clonotype. J is TRBJ2-4 and V is TRBV12-3 or TRBV12-4, with D perhaps TRBD2 (6 bases). CDR3 size: 16 residues. Trimming removed 3 bases from V and 0 bases from J, with 12 bases in between. The CDR3 nucleotides read TGTGCCAGCAGTTTTCAGGGAGGCCTAGCCAAAAACATTCAGTACTTC. Its protein is CASSFQGGLAKNIQYF.

This clonotype was seen once. The chain links TRBV18 to TRBJ1-1; possibly TRBD1 for D (5 bases). The germline V gene has CDR1 KGHSH and CDR2 LQKENI. The CDR3 is 14 residues long. Trimming took off 3 bases at V and 4 bases at J, with 12 bases between the two ends. As DNA, the CDR3 is TGTGCCAGCTCACCCGGGCAGGGTCTCACTGAAGCTTTCTTT. It codes for CASSPGQGLTEAFF.

The chain recombines TRBV5-8 with TRBJ1-6, with a possible D match to TRBD1 (5 bases). Trimming pared 1 base from V and 12 bases from J, leaving 8 bases between. The CDR3 is made up of 12 amino acids. Germline V lookup: CDR1 SGHTS, CDR2 YDEGEE. The CDR3 sequence is CASSLMGQPLHF. DNA for the CDR3: TGTGCCAGCAGCTTGATGGGGCAACCCCTCCACTTT.

This sequence joins TRBV7-9 and TRBJ1-1; D may be TRBD1 (6 bases). The germline V and J ends were trimmed by 5 bases and 7 bases, with 14 bases remaining between them. The CDR3 totals 13 residues. The germline V gene encodes CDR1 SEHNR and CDR2 FQNEAQ (reference sequence). CDR3 nucleotides: TGTGCCAGCAGCGGCACGGGGGCCGGTGAAGCTTTCTTT. It codes for CASSGTGAGEAFF.

The rearrangement joins TRBV12-3 or TRBV12-4 to TRBJ2-3; no firm D call. Trimming stripped 8 bases from V and 15 bases from J, with 24 bases between. The length of the CDR3 is 13 residues. The CDR3 DNA sequence: TGTGCCAGCTCCTTTTTGGTAGCAGATACGGAATATTTT. This gives the protein CASSFLVADTEYF.

The CDR3 spells CASRITSEVNTEAFF. The CDR3 region has the DNA TGTGCCAGCAGAATCACTTCGGAGGTGAACACTGAAGCTTTCTTT. The chain recombines TRBV7-2 with TRBJ1-1, with D hard to call. The germline V gene has CDR1 SGHTA and CDR2 FQGNSA. The CDR3 sequence is 15 residues long. The V gene lost 6 bases and the J gene lost 0 bases, with 14 bases spanning the gap. Using reference TRBV7-2 and TRBJ1-1 for the parts outside the CDR3, the full variable domain is GAGVSQSPSNKVTEKGKDVELRCDPISGHTALYWYRQSLGQGLEFLIYFQGNSAPDKSGLPSDRFSAERTGGSVSTLTIQRTQQEDSAVYLCASRITSEVNTEAFFGQGTRLTVV.

The table lists this clonotype with many counts. This chain joins TRBV5-1 and TRBJ2-1, with D tentatively TRBD1 (5 bases). CDR3 length equals 13 residues. Deletions cut 2 bases from V and 9 bases from J, with 12 bases between. Germline V gives CDR1 SGHRS, CDR2 YFSETQ. The CDR3 protein is CASSLQENSEQFF. The CDR3 coding sequence is TGCGCCAGCAGCTTACAGGAGAATAGTGAGCAGTTCTTC.

To note about this clonotype: An end of the junction differs from the germline gene, which may be a read error. This chain connects TRBV7-6 to TRBJ2-7; 13 positions agree with TRBD2. The V gene's germline CDR1 is SGHVS and CDR2 FNYEAQ. The CDR3 consists of 16 residues. The CDR3 region is CASSSRLAGGYNERYF. The CDR3, as DNA: TGTGCCAGCAGCTCACGACTAGCGGGGGGTTACAATGAGCGGTACTTC.

The rearrangement joins TRBV12-3 or TRBV12-4 to TRBJ2-3; either TRBD1 or TRBD2 may fit D (5 bases each). V lost 1 base to trimming and J lost 2 bases, with 10 bases between them. This CDR3 is 15 amino acids long. CDR3 sequence reads: CASSLGTLDTDTQYF. The DNA of the CDR3 is TGTGCCAGCAGTTTAGGGACACTAGACACAGATACGCAGTATTTT.

The J gene is TRBJ1-5, the V gene TRBV4-1; 9 nucleotides agree with TRBD1. J lost 4 bases, V lost 1 base, and 5 bases had no gene match. Germline V lookup: CDR1 MGHRA, CDR2 YSYEKL. CDR3 size: 16 residues. The CDR3: CASSQAGGQGNQPQHF. DNA of the CDR3: TGCGCCAGCAGCCAAGCAGGGGGACAGGGAAATCAGCCCCAGCATTTT.

This clonotype was picked up many times. The chain uses TRBV20-1 and TRBJ2-4, with D perhaps TRBD2 (5 bases). Germline loops: CDR1 DFQATT, CDR2 SNEGSKA (reference sequence). This CDR3 has 16 amino acids. Trimming stripped 0 bases from V and 0 bases from J, with 12 bases between. The CDR3 spells CSARDRVGLAKNIQYF. CDR3 DNA sequence: TGCAGTGCTAGAGATCGAGTAGGACTAGCCAAAAACATTCAGTACTTC.

Concerning this clonotype itself: A much larger clonotype is one base distant, so this may be a read error. This chain uses TRBV5-1 with TRBJ2-7, with a weak D call TRBD2 (5 bases). This CDR3 region has 15 residues. V shed 4 bases and J shed 1 base, with 15 bases lying between them. Germline V lookup: CDR1 SGHRS, CDR2 YFSETQ. CDR3 loop: CASSVEADQSYEQYF. The DNA of the CDR3 is TGCGCCAGCAGCGTGGAGGCAGACCAATCCTACGAGCAGTACTTC.

Comments on this clonotype: This may be a read error: a much more frequent sequence differs by one nucleotide. The rearrangement links TRBV12-3 or TRBV12-4 to TRBJ2-3; D is perhaps TRBD2 (5 bases). CDR3 length equals 14 residues. The CDR3 reads CASSLLASTDAQYF. CDR3 bases: TGTGCCAGCAGTTTATTAGCTAGCACAGATGCGCAGTATTTT.

This clonotype has at least ten counts. The V and J genes are TRBV15 and TRBJ2-1; 8 positions match TRBD2. This CDR3 contains 15 residues. V shed 0 bases, J shed 7 bases, and the junction held 5 bases outside the gene matches. The germline CDR1 and CDR2 sequences are LNHNV and YYDKDF (reference sequence). The CDR3 sequence is CATSRDREGVNEQFF. CDR3 nucleotide sequence: TGTGCCACCAGCAGAGACCGGGAGGGTGTTAATGAGCAGTTCTTC.